This TCR beta chain was identified in a study of blood T cells in healthy people across ages. This clonotype has a count of ten or more. The antigen remains unidentified. Using a J-beta primer mix together with a sample-barcoded 5' primer, a second PCR was run for roughly 7 to 12 cycles. TCRdb called the 5' RACE reads again in MiXCR, with one record for every CDR3 protein. Among 600,000 to 800,000 distinct CDR3 sequences listed, roughly 21% were seen once. V was clipped by 4 bases and J by 1 base, with 7 bases between them. Germline V gene sequence: CDR1 SGHRS, CDR2 YFSETQ. There are 13 residues in the CDR3. Overall study results and limits: There were more naive CD4+ cells and higher diversity in long-lived donors than in aged donors.

The sequenced material came from blood. The origin of this receptor is a man between 65 and 79 years old in good health. The chain recombines TRBV5-1 with TRBJ2-3; D may be TRBD1 (6 bases). The CDR3 nucleotides are TGCGCCAGCAGCGCAGGGGGCACAGATACGCAGTATTTT. It is translated as CASSAGGTDTQYF.